The 3 T cell receptor beta chains reported below all come from one sample, sequenced in a study of T cell responses to AZD1222 COVID-19 vaccine. The repertoire was sequenced with immunoSEQ multiplex PCR; TCRdb's copy has only in-frame clones and lacks some. The sample carries around 58,000 clones, roughly nine tenths recorded once. This specimen consisted of peripheral blood, obtained 28 days after the second AZD1222 dose. These receptor sequences come from an adult who received the AZD1222 COVID-19 vaccine.

The rearrangement uses TRBV19 and TRBJ2-7; a weak D match, TRBD1 (5 bases). From germline, CDR1 is LNHDA and CDR2 SQIVND (reference sequence). The CDR3 is 12 residues long. V lost 4 bases to trimming and J lost 3 bases, with 7 bases between them. The DNA for the CDR3 is TGTGCCAGTAGTACGCAGGGCTACGAGCAGTACTTC. Protein: CASSTQGYEQYF.

V gene TRBV10-3 combines with J gene TRBJ2-5; the match to TRBD2 covers 9 bases. Germline V lookup: CDR1 ENHRY, CDR2 SYGVKD. This CDR3 comprises 19 residues. With V trimmed by 7 bases and J by 5 bases, 23 bases remained unmatched. The CDR3 reads CAITEIGGGRATVRETQYF. CDR3 in DNA: TGTGCCATCACGGAAATAGGAGGCGGGAGGGCCACCGTCAGGGAGACCCAGTACTTC.

The rearrangement links TRBV6-2 or TRBV6-3 to TRBJ1-5; D unresolved. Looked up from germline, CDR1 is MNHEY and CDR2 is SVGEGT. The V end was cut by 4 bases, the J end by 9 bases, with 10 bases between. The CDR3 runs to 12 residues. The CDR3 DNA is TGTGCCAGCAGTTTCGCGGGTTGGCCCCAGCATTTT. Its translation: CASSFAGWPQHF.